Each of the 29 T cell receptor beta chains below was sequenced from the same sample in a study of T-cell reconstitution after alpha-beta-depleted transplantation in children. TCRbeta library preparation incorporated unique molecular identifiers. TCRdb re-derived calls from the PCR reads in MiXCR, one entry per CDR3 protein. The sample has 700,000 or so distinct CDR3 sequences; over 10% are singletons. The material sequenced was PBMCs, taken before TCRalphabeta/CD19-depleted stem cell transplant. These receptors all come from a girl aged 2 to 9 with congenital amegakaryocytic thrombocytopenia, due to receive a stem cell transplant.

This clonotype was counted many times. The gene calls are TRBV29-1 and TRBJ2-5; tentative D call: TRBD1 (6 bases). Germline V gives CDR1 SQVTM, CDR2 ANQGSEA. The CDR3 totals 12 residues. V lost 6 bases and J lost 1, with 9 bases in between. DNA for the CDR3: TGCAGCGTCCTACAGGGCCAAGAGACCCAGTACTTC. Its translation: CSVLQGQETQYF.

This clonotype has at least ten counts. This chain joins TRBV6-1 and TRBJ2-3; TRBD2 matches at 8 bases. The germline gives CDR1 MNHNS, CDR2 SASEGT. V shed 8 bases and J 4 bases; nucleotides not matched to a gene: 8. The CDR3 runs 14 residues. CDR3 DNA: TGTGCCAGCCATCGCGGGGGGCTCGCAGATACGCAGTATTTT. It codes for CASHRGGLADTQYF.

This clonotype was seen repeatedly, ten times or more. V is TRBV5-1 and J is TRBJ1-2; D uncertain. Trimming shortened V by 4 bases and J by 5 bases, and 12 bases separated the two germline ends. The length of the CDR3 is 13 residues. Germline loops: CDR1 SGHRS, CDR2 YFSETQ. CDR3 nucleotides: TGCGCCAGCAGCAATGCTCGGGGATATGGCTACACCTTC. As protein: CASSNARGYGYTF.

This clonotype was found many times. The J gene is TRBJ2-1, the V gene TRBV7-9; 9 nucleotides line up with TRBD2. The CDR3 length is 14 residues. Germline V gives CDR1 SEHNR, CDR2 FQNEAQ (reference sequence). The V gene end was trimmed by 10 bases and the J gene end by 6 bases; junction bases not matched to a gene: 10. This CDR3 is CAISGTSIPNEQFF. CDR3 in DNA: TGTGCCATCTCCGGGACTAGCATCCCCAATGAGCAGTTCTTC.

In its sample, this clonotype was seen many times. The chain couples TRBV7-2 to TRBJ2-1, with D unresolved. Germline V gives CDR1 SGHTA, CDR2 FQGNSA. The CDR3 has 14 amino acids. The ends were cut back, 5 bases at V and 4 bases at J, with 12 bases in the middle. The CDR3 DNA reads as TGTGCCAGCAGCCCCCGGGCGCTATACAATGAGCAGTTCTTC. Its protein product is CASSPRALYNEQFF.

This clonotype was picked up many times. The chain joins TRBV20-1 to TRBJ2-1; possibly TRBD2 for D (6 bases). The CDR3 loop spans 14 amino acids. Germline CDR1 reads DFQATT; CDR2 reads SNEGSKA (reference sequence). Trimming stripped 3 bases from V and 5 bases from J, with 14 bases between. The CDR3 DNA follows: TGCAGTGCTAGGCTCCCTAGCGATCACAATGAGCAGTTCTTC. Translating gives CSARLPSDHNEQFF.

The table lists this clonotype with many counts. The chain couples TRBV5-1 to TRBJ2-7; D unresolved. The CDR3 has 13 amino acids. V gave up 0 bases and J gave up 4 bases, with 8 bases separating them. Germline V gives CDR1 SGHRS, CDR2 YFSETQ. The chain's CDR3 is CASSLGYQYEQYF. The DNA for the CDR3 is TGCGCCAGCAGCTTGGGCTACCAATACGAGCAGTACTTC. The whole variable domain, remainder taken from reference TRBV5-1 and TRBJ2-7, is KAGVTQTPRYLIKTRGQQVTLSCSPISGHRSVSWYQQTPGQGLQFLFEYFSETQRNKGNFPGRFSGRQFSNSRSEMNVSTLELGDSALYLCASSLGYQYEQYFGPGTRLTVT.

This clonotype showed up many times. This sequence joins TRBV27 and TRBJ2-3; D not resolved. The CDR3 contains 14 residues. CDR1 and CDR2 from the germline V gene are MNHEY and SMNVEV (reference sequence). Trimming stripped 4 bases from V and 2 bases from J, with 10 bases between. This chain's CDR3 is CASSSRQYTDTQYF. In DNA, the CDR3 is TGTGCCAGCAGTTCTCGTCAGTACACAGATACGCAGTATTTT.

This clonotype was observed many times. V and J are TRBV20-1 and TRBJ2-5; the D gene could be TRBD1 or TRBD2 (5 bases each). Germline-derived CDR1 and CDR2 are DFQATT and SNEGSKA (reference sequence). Trimming shortened V by 6 bases and J by 2 bases, and 10 bases separated the two germline ends. CDR3 length: 12 residues. DNA for the CDR3: TGCAGTGCCGGGACCGATCAAGAGACCCAGTACTTC. Encoded protein: CSAGTDQETQYF.

This clonotype was recorded a few times. The V call is TRBV5-5, the J call TRBJ2-3; maybe TRBD2 (6 bases). The V gene's germline CDR1 is SGHKS and CDR2 YYEKEE (reference sequence). V was clipped by 2 bases and J by 0 bases, with 13 bases between them. CDR3 length: 16 residues. The chain's CDR3 is CASSLGAGPSTDTQYF. The CDR3 bases are TGTGCCAGCAGCTTAGGGGCGGGACCCAGCACAGATACGCAGTATTTT.

The CDR3 is CASSVGLGRTDTQYF. The CDR3 coding sequence is TGTGCCAGCAGTGTGGGCCTAGGGCGAACAGATACGCAGTATTTT. The chain has TRBV25-1 and TRBJ2-3; D gene ambiguous. The CDR3 totals 15 residues. Germline lookup yields CDR1 MGHDK and CDR2 SYGVNS. V was clipped by 4 bases and J by 3 bases, with 14 bases between them.

This clonotype has just a few counts. The rearrangement uses TRBV7-8 and TRBJ2-1; TRBD2 matches 9 bases. The CDR3 totals 15 residues. The V gene's germline CDR1 is SGHVS and CDR2 FQNEAQ. Trimming removed 8 bases from V and 5 bases from J; junction bases left unmatched: 10. CDR3 DNA sequence: TGTGCCAGCGGCGCCCGTCGACTAGCGGACAATGAGCAGTTCTTC. Protein sequence: CASGARRLADNEQFF.

This clonotype has just a few counts. The chain combines TRBV5-5 with TRBJ1-6, with D perhaps matching TRBD1 (5 bases). Germline CDR1 and CDR2: SGHKS and YYEKEE (reference sequence). V was shortened by 2 bases and J by 5 bases, with 20 bases between the two germline ends. The CDR3 runs 18 residues. The CDR3 DNA reads TGTGCCAGCAGCTTCAGGCCAGGGTTGCGGCTCGATAATTCACCCCTCCACTTT. Residues: CASSFRPGLRLDNSPLHF.

This clonotype came up a few times. J is TRBJ2-5 and V is TRBV5-1, with D tentatively TRBD2 (5 bases). CDR3 length: 16 residues. CDR1 and CDR2 (germline): SGHRS, YFSETQ. The germline V and J ends were trimmed by 3 bases and 5 bases, with 20 bases remaining between them. The CDR3: CASSWGADPRVETQYF. The CDR3 DNA reads as TGCGCCAGCAGCTGGGGAGCGGATCCCAGAGTGGAGACCCAGTACTTC.

This clonotype occurred many times. V usage is TRBV3-1 and J usage is TRBJ2-3; TRBD2 agrees at 8 bases. V shed 3 bases, J shed 1 base, and the junction held 3 bases outside the gene matches. Germline assignment: CDR1 LGHDT and CDR2 YNNKEL (reference sequence). The CDR3 runs 15 residues. The CDR3 sequence: CASSQVAGRTDTQYF. DNA for the CDR3: TGTGCCAGCAGCCAGGTAGCGGGACGCACAGATACGCAGTATTTT.

There are a few counts of this clonotype. The V gene is TRBV7-8, the J gene TRBJ2-7; D is possibly TRBD1 (6 bases). The V gene lost 0 bases and the J gene lost 3 bases, with 12 bases spanning the gap. The germline CDR1 and CDR2 sequences are SGHVS and FQNEAQ. The CDR3 has 15 amino acids. The CDR3 DNA is TGTGCCAGCAGCTTAGCAGACAGGAGGTTCTACGAGCAGTACTTC. It yields the protein CASSLADRRFYEQYF.

V gene TRBV7-8 combines with J gene TRBJ2-3; D is unresolved. This CDR3 is 17 amino acids long. The V and J ends lost 5 bases and 3 bases respectively, with 21 bases between them. Germline loops: CDR1 SGHVS, CDR2 FQNEAQ. CDR3 sequence: CASSIPRGPGPTDTQYF. The CDR3 nucleotides read TGTGCCAGCAGCATCCCCCGAGGCCCCGGCCCGACAGATACGCAGTATTTT.

The sample holds a few counts of this clonotype. The genes are TRBV5-1 and TRBJ2-2; no reliable D call. This CDR3 is 14 amino acids long. V lost 5 bases and J lost 2, with 10 bases in between. In germline, CDR1 is SGHRS, CDR2 YFSETQ. The CDR3 sequence: CASRRYRNTGELFF. As DNA, the CDR3 is TGCGCCAGCAGAAGGTACAGAAACACCGGGGAGCTGTTTTTT.

The chain combines TRBV20-1 with TRBJ2-5, with D hard to call. Germline CDR1 DFQATT, CDR2 SNEGSKA (reference sequence). Trimming shortened V by 3 bases and J by 4 bases, and 12 bases separated the two germline ends. The CDR3 has 13 amino acids. CDR3 region: CSASALVGETQYF. The CDR3 DNA reads as TGCAGTGCTAGCGCCCTAGTGGGAGAGACCCAGTACTTC.

The chain carries TRBV7-8 and TRBJ2-1; 9 bases are a match to TRBD1. After removal of 8 bases from V and 8 bases from J, the junction contained 13 bases not matched to a gene. The CDR3 contains 15 residues. Per germline, CDR1 SGHVS and CDR2 FQNEAQ. The CDR3 loop reads CASDTGGGSLDEQFF. The CDR3 DNA reads TGTGCCAGCGACACAGGGGGCGGGAGTCTAGATGAGCAGTTCTTC.

A few counts support this clonotype. This chain uses TRBV5-1 with TRBJ2-1, with D perhaps assigned TRBD1 or TRBD2 (5 bases each). The CDR3 runs 16 residues. Trimming pared 0 bases from V and 3 bases from J, leaving 13 bases between. Germline V lookup: CDR1 SGHRS, CDR2 YFSETQ. The CDR3 sequence: CASSLAGRVNYNEQFF. The CDR3 nucleotides read TGCGCCAGCAGCTTGGCAGGGCGGGTCAACTACAATGAGCAGTTCTTC.

This clonotype showed up many times. V is TRBV20-1 and J is TRBJ2-1; perhaps TRBD2 as D (6 bases). The V gene lost 3 bases and the J gene lost 0 bases, with 15 bases spanning the gap. The CDR3 is 16 amino acids. Germline CDR1 and CDR2: DFQATT and SNEGSKA (reference sequence). The CDR3 is CSASLAGRSSYNEQFF. CDR3 nucleotide sequence: TGCAGTGCTAGTTTGGCGGGAAGAAGCTCCTACAATGAGCAGTTCTTC.

There are many counts of this clonotype. The chain links TRBV5-1 to TRBJ2-5; D is unresolved. The CDR3 sequence is 14 residues long. With 0 bases removed from V and 0 bases from J, the gap between germline ends came to 6 bases. The V gene's germline CDR1 is SGHRS and CDR2 YFSETQ. CDR3 nucleotide sequence: TGCGCCAGCAGCTTGGAAGAGTACCAAGAGACCCAGTACTTC. Its protein product is CASSLEEYQETQYF.

This clonotype occurred many times. The genes are TRBV7-8 and TRBJ1-1; D is unclear. The V end was cut by 6 bases, the J end by 6 bases, with 14 bases between. CDR1 SGHVS and CDR2 FQNEAQ come from the germline V gene. The CDR3 consists of 13 residues. The CDR3 nucleotides are TGTGCCAGCAGTTCGCGCAGAACAGCTGAAGCTTTCTTT. Its protein product is CASSSRRTAEAFF.

This chain connects TRBV11-2 to TRBJ2-1, with TRBD2 matching over 8 bases. The junction had 14 bases not matched to a gene; V was cut back by 7 bases and J by 6 bases. Germline V gene sequence: CDR1 SGHAT, CDR2 FQNNGV. This CDR3 has 16 amino acids. The CDR3: CASKDEGGLDFNEQFF. CDR3 nucleotide sequence: TGTGCCAGCAAAGATGAGGGGGGACTAGATTTCAATGAGCAGTTCTTC.

This clonotype was seen more than once but under ten times. This chain uses TRBV5-6 with TRBJ2-2, with 9 bases that match TRBD2. In germline, CDR1 is SGHDT, CDR2 YYEEEE. With V trimmed by 1 base and J by 5 bases, 9 bases remained unmatched. The CDR3 has 17 residues. The CDR3 coding sequence is TGTGCCAGCAGCTTGCTGGAAAGCGGGAGGTTAACCGGGGAGCTGTTTTTT. Translated: CASSLLESGRLTGELFF.

This clonotype came up many times. V usage is TRBV6-5 and J usage is TRBJ2-1; D may be TRBD2 (6 bases). The CDR3 runs 14 residues. Trimming pared 4 bases from V and 3 bases from J, leaving 10 bases between. CDR1 is MNHEY and CDR2 is SVGAGI in the germline V gene. The CDR3: CASSSPGGYNEQFF. In nucleotides, the CDR3 is TGTGCCAGCAGTTCCCCCGGGGGCTACAATGAGCAGTTCTTC.

This clonotype has more than one count but fewer than ten. The chain is built from TRBV7-8 and TRBJ2-5; D is perhaps TRBD1 (5 bases). The length of the CDR3 is 18 residues. Germline assignment: CDR1 SGHVS and CDR2 FQNEAQ. V was pared by 0 bases and J by 2 bases, with 19 bases between. The CDR3 reads CASSLASPIGPGQETQYF. The CDR3 region has the DNA TGTGCCAGCAGCTTAGCGTCCCCTATTGGTCCAGGGCAAGAGACCCAGTACTTC.

This clonotype appeared many times. V gene TRBV29-1 combines with J gene TRBJ2-1; D unresolved. V lost 3 bases and J lost 4, with 10 bases in between. Per germline, CDR1 SQVTM and CDR2 ANQGSEA. The CDR3 is 13 amino acids. The CDR3 protein is CSVDWPTYNEQFF. Written as DNA, the CDR3 is TGCAGCGTTGATTGGCCGACGTACAATGAGCAGTTCTTC.